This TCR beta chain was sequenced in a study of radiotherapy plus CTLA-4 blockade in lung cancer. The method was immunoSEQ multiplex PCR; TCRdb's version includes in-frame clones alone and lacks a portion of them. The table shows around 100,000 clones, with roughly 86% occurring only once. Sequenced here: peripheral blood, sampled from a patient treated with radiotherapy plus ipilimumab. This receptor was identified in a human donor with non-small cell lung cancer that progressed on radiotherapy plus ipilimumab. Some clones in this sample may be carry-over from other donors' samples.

CDR3 in amino acids: CASSYSLLLNTEAFF. The CDR3 nucleotides read TGTGCCAGCAGTTACTCACTCCTCCTAAACACTGAAGCTTTCTTT. The J gene is TRBJ1-1, the V gene TRBV6-5; no clear D gene. Germline-derived CDR1 and CDR2 are MNHEY and SVGAGI. The CDR3 contains 15 residues. Trimming stripped 0 bases from V and 2 bases from J, with 10 bases between.